The 29 T cell receptor beta chains below all came from one sample that was sequenced in a study of blood T cell repertoires in COVID-19. TCRdb keeps only in-frame clones here, not all; method: immunoSEQ multiplex PCR. The sample includes more than 65,000 clones, 65% to 90% of them seen just once. The sequenced sample consisted of peripheral blood. The source of these receptors is a young man with COVID-19, enrolled during active disease.

This clone was picked up a small number of times. The genes are TRBV6-2 or TRBV6-3 and TRBJ1-3; TRBD1 is a possible D gene (5 bases). The CDR3 is 13 amino acids. Germline V gene lookup returns CDR1 MNHEY and CDR2 SVGEGT. V was trimmed by 5 bases and J by 5 bases, leaving 10 bases between them. This CDR3 is CASSKQDRNTIYF. In DNA, the CDR3 is TGTGCCAGCAGTAAACAGGACCGAAACACCATATATTTT.

The V gene is TRBV5-4, the J gene TRBJ2-4; D is possibly TRBD1 (6 bases). Germline V gives CDR1 SGHNT, CDR2 YYREEE (reference sequence). Trimming shortened V by 0 bases and J by 4 bases, and 8 bases separated the two germline ends. The CDR3 totals 14 residues. CDR3 protein: CASSLETGKNIQYF. The CDR3 DNA sequence: TGTGCCAGCAGCTTGGAAACAGGGAAAAACATTCAGTACTTC.

The chain carries TRBV5-1 and TRBJ1-2, with TRBD1 as a possible D gene (6 bases). The V end was cut by 4 bases, the J end by 4 bases, with 17 bases between. This CDR3 is built from 15 residues. Germline CDR1 reads SGHRS; CDR2 reads YFSETQ. The CDR3 coding sequence is TGCGCCAGCAGCCTACAAGGGGGGGGTCCCTATGGCTACACCTTC. The encoded protein is CASSLQGGGPYGYTF.

This clone appeared once. The genes are TRBV5-4 and TRBJ2-1; 11 bases are shared with TRBD2. CDR1 is SGHNT and CDR2 is YYREEE in the germline V gene (reference sequence). The CDR3 is 18 amino acids. Germline trimming cut 0 bases from V and 7 bases from J; bases unmatched to any gene: 12. The CDR3 DNA sequence: TGTGCCAGCAGCTTGGCCGTGATCGGGACTAGCGGAAGTAATGAGCAGTTCTTC. Protein sequence: CASSLAVIGTSGSNEQFF.

The rearrangement uses TRBV19 and TRBJ1-5, with 7 bases that match TRBD1. The CDR3 is 16 residues long. CDR1 and CDR2 (germline): LNHDA, SQIVND (reference sequence). The V segment lost 7 bases and the J segment 0 bases; nucleotides outside the gene matches: 9. As DNA, the CDR3 is TGTGCCAGTAAACCGGGACAGTTTTATAGCAATCAGCCCCAGCATTTT. This codes for CASKPGQFYSNQPQHF.

The chain has TRBV7-2 and TRBJ2-7; possible D gene TRBD2, 6 bases. The CDR3 runs 16 residues. The V and J ends lost 1 base and 5 bases respectively, with 18 bases between them. Germline V gene data show CDR1 as SGHTA and CDR2 as FQGNSA. The CDR3 DNA sequence: TGTGCCAGCAGCTTAGGGGCGGGACCCCGAGGGGACGAGCAGTACTTC. Amino acids: CASSLGAGPRGDEQYF. Variable domain in full (rest from reference TRBV7-2 and TRBJ2-7): GAGVSQSPSNKVTEKGKDVELRCDPISGHTALYWYRQSLGQGLEFLIYFQGNSAPDKSGLPSDRFSAERTGGSVSTLTIQRTQQEDSAVYLCASSLGAGPRGDEQYFGPGTRLTVT.

The chain joins TRBV18 to TRBJ1-4; D gene uncertain. The CDR3 has 15 residues. V was cut by 4 bases and J by 8 bases, with 17 bases left in between. Germline values: CDR1 KGHSH, CDR2 LQKENI. CDR3 loop: CASSHMTDDGEKLFF. The CDR3, as DNA: TGTGCCAGCTCACATATGACTGATGATGGAGAAAAACTGTTTTTT.

This chain connects TRBV6-5 to TRBJ2-5; D is unresolved. V dropped 2 bases and J dropped 5 bases, with 12 bases sitting between them. The CDR3 has 14 residues. Germline loops: CDR1 MNHEY, CDR2 SVGAGI. CDR3 residues: CASSYGLAWETQYF. CDR3 in DNA: TGTGCCAGCAGTTACGGATTAGCTTGGGAGACCCAGTACTTC.

The J gene is TRBJ2-2, the V gene TRBV7-2, with D hard to call. Germline CDR1 and CDR2: SGHTA and FQGNSA. CDR3 length: 15 amino acids. V was cut by 1 base and J by 1 base, with 7 bases left in between. The CDR3 DNA reads TGTGCCAGCAGCTTAGAGCCAGGGAACACCGGGGAGCTGTTTTTT. It is translated as CASSLEPGNTGELFF.

The CDR3 loop is CASSFPSVAAGSTDTQYF. For the CDR3, the DNA is TGTGCCAGCAGCTTTCCTAGCGTCGCGGCAGGTTCCACAGATACGCAGTATTTT. This rearrangement joins TRBV11-2 to TRBJ2-3; D perhaps matches TRBD2 (6 bases). The CDR3 spans 18 residues. Trimming took 3 bases from V and 2 from J, leaving 21 bases between them. The germline V gene has CDR1 SGHAT and CDR2 FQNNGV.

This sequence joins TRBV7-9 and TRBJ1-1; D uncertain. The CDR3 runs 12 residues. Trimming shortened V by 5 bases and J by 8 bases, and 12 bases separated the two germline ends. Germline CDR1 is SEHNR and CDR2 is FQNEAQ (reference sequence). CDR3 nucleotides: TGTGCCAGCAGCCTGGGCCGTACCGAAGCTTTCTTT. Its protein is CASSLGRTEAFF.

This clone was counted a few times. The chain couples TRBV14 to TRBJ2-7, with D perhaps TRBD1 (5 bases). Trimming took off 3 bases at V and 6 bases at J, with 18 bases between the two ends. This CDR3 spans 15 amino acids. Germline lookup yields CDR1 SGHDN and CDR2 FVKESK. CDR3 protein: CASSQGPRQYSEQYF. The CDR3 bases are TGTGCCAGCAGCCAGGGTCCGAGACAGTACAGCGAGCAGTACTTC.

In its sample, this clone was seen once. The V gene is TRBV4-3, the J gene TRBJ2-3; 9 bases are a match to TRBD2. The V and J ends lost 4 bases and 0 bases, in that order; junction bases with no gene match: 5. CDR3 size: 16 residues. Per the germline V gene, CDR1 is LGHNA and CDR2 is YSLEER. The CDR3 coding sequence is TGCGCCAGCAGCCGCGGGGGGGAGCCTAGCACAGATACGCAGTATTTT. This gives the protein CASSRGGEPSTDTQYF.

CDR3 nucleotide sequence: TGTGCCACCGCCGGGACAGGGGGCACGGGGCCCCAGCATTTT. Protein: CATAGTGGTGPQHF. The chain employs TRBV24-1 and TRBJ1-5; 12 bases align to TRBD1. Germline V gene sequence: CDR1 KGHDR, CDR2 SFDVKD. J lost 9 bases, V lost 9 bases, and 8 bases had no gene match. There are 14 residues in the CDR3.

V usage is TRBV18 and J usage is TRBJ1-4, with 7 positions matching TRBD1. The junction had 9 bases not matched to a gene; V was cut back by 6 bases and J by 5 bases. From germline, CDR1 is KGHSH and CDR2 LQKENI. This CDR3 is 15 amino acids long. The CDR3 protein is CASSPSAQGNEKLFF. Here the CDR3 DNA reads TGTGCCAGCTCTCCCTCCGCACAGGGGAATGAAAAACTGTTTTTT.

This sequence joins TRBV28 and TRBJ1-1, with a tentative D call TRBD1 (5 bases). Trimming took off 2 bases at V and 1 base at J, with 26 bases between the two ends. The CDR3 totals 20 residues. CDR1 and CDR2 (germline): MDHEN, SYDVKM. DNA for the CDR3: TGTGCCAGCAGTTTAGTCGGATGGGGCGAAGAGAAGCTTCCGAACACTGAAGCTTTCTTT. It yields the protein CASSLVGWGEEKLPNTEAFF.

The chain couples TRBV2 to TRBJ1-1, with TRBD1 matching 7 bases. The CDR3 covers 14 residues. V dropped 2 bases and J dropped 7; count of bases not matched to a gene: 7. Per germline, CDR1 SNHLY and CDR2 FYNNEI. The CDR3 nucleotides are TGTGCCAGCAGTGAAAACAGGGGAAGAGGTGAAGCTTTCTTT. It codes for CASSENRGRGEAFF.

The rearrangement joins TRBV14 to TRBJ1-2, with a possible D match to TRBD1 (6 bases). This CDR3 contains 17 residues. V lost 0 bases to trimming and J lost 4 bases, with 18 bases between them. The germline CDR1 and CDR2 sequences are SGHDN and FVKESK. The CDR3 region has the DNA TGTGCCAGCAGCCAAGATCTTCACTCACAGGGTCGCTATGGCTACACCTTC. This codes for CASSQDLHSQGRYGYTF.

V is TRBV11-2 and J is TRBJ2-3, with 8 bases matching TRBD2. Germline assignment: CDR1 SGHAT and CDR2 FQNNGV. Unmatched junction bases numbered 5, after V lost 0 bases and J lost 3 bases. The CDR3 contains 16 residues. This CDR3 is CASSLDFGGRTDTQYF. The DNA for the CDR3 is TGTGCCAGCAGCTTAGATTTTGGCGGGAGGACAGATACGCAGTATTTT.

V usage is TRBV2 and J usage is TRBJ2-7, with 9 bases aligning to TRBD2. The CDR3 has 17 residues. Germline CDR1 is SNHLY and CDR2 is FYNNEI. The V gene end was trimmed by 2 bases and the J gene end by 3 bases; junction bases not matched to a gene: 11. The CDR3 region has the DNA TGTGCCAGCAGTGAAAGGGGGGGACTAGCCCAAAACTACGAGCAGTACTTC. Translating gives CASSERGGLAQNYEQYF. The full variable domain, rest sourced from reference TRBV2 and TRBJ2-7, is EPEVTQTPSHQVTQMGQEVILRCVPISNHLYFYWYRQILGQKVEFLVSFYNNEISEKSEIFDDQFSVERPDGSNFTLKIRSTKLEDSAMYFCASSERGGLAQNYEQYFGPGTRLTVT.

This clone has just a few counts. V usage is TRBV6-1 and J usage is TRBJ1-3, with D perhaps matching TRBD1 (6 bases). Germline-derived CDR1 and CDR2 are MNHNS and SASEGT. This CDR3 comprises 15 residues. The V gene lost 3 bases and the J gene lost 4 bases, with 13 bases spanning the gap. The CDR3 DNA reads TGTGCCAGCAGTGAGACCCTACAGGGAGGAAACACCATATATTTT. It specifies CASSETLQGGNTIYF.

The CDR3 protein is CASSTMTGGYEQYF. As DNA, the CDR3 is TGCGCCAGCAGCACAATGACAGGGGGCTACGAGCAGTACTTC. The chain employs TRBV5-1 and TRBJ2-7; TRBD1 aligns across 9 bases. V dropped 4 bases and J dropped 3; count of bases not matched to a gene: 5. Germline assignment: CDR1 SGHRS and CDR2 YFSETQ. The CDR3 has 14 amino acids.

As to this clone: Other nucleotide sequences from this sample produce the same CDR3. The CDR3 loop is CASSFGNQPQHF. The DNA for the CDR3 is TGTGCCAGCAGTTTCGGTAATCAGCCCCAGCATTTT. This rearrangement joins TRBV28 to TRBJ1-5; D is unresolved. Germline loops: CDR1 MDHEN, CDR2 SYDVKM. CDR3 size: 12 residues. Trimming stripped 3 bases from V and 4 bases from J, with 4 bases between.

This chain links TRBV7-8 with TRBJ1-1, with a weak D call TRBD1 (5 bases). Germline V gene data show CDR1 as SGHVS and CDR2 as FQNEAQ. This CDR3 has 12 amino acids. V was trimmed by 9 bases and J by 11 bases, leaving 19 bases between them. The CDR3 spells CASGRTGGIAFF. Here the CDR3 DNA reads TGTGCCAGTGGAAGGACGGGGGGGATCGCTTTCTTT. Variable domain in full (rest from reference TRBV7-8 and TRBJ1-1): GAGVSQSPRYKVAKRGQDVALRCDPISGHVSLFWYQQALGQGPEFLTYFQNEAQLDKSGLPSDRFFAERPEGSVSTLKIQRTQQEDSAVYLCASGRTGGIAFFGQGTRLTVV.

J is TRBJ2-5 and V is TRBV4-1; possibly TRBD1 for D (5 bases). This CDR3 is 15 amino acids long. Germline V gene data show CDR1 as MGHRA and CDR2 as YSYEKL. V was pared by 0 bases and J by 1 base, with 9 bases between. In DNA, the CDR3 is TGCGCCAGCAGCCAAGATCCAGGGCGCCAAGAGACCCAGTACTTC. The encoded protein is CASSQDPGRQETQYF.

The rearrangement uses TRBV6-5 and TRBJ2-2, with 7 bases fitting TRBD2. With 11 bases clipped from V and 7 bases from J, the junction kept 4 bases outside the gene matches. The germline V gene encodes CDR1 MNHEY and CDR2 SVGAGI. This CDR3 has 11 residues. The CDR3 DNA follows: TGTGCCCACGGGAGGATCGGGGAGCTGTTTTTT. This codes for CAHGRIGELFF.

The chain carries TRBV18 and TRBJ1-1; 8 nucleotides match TRBD1. There are 15 residues in the CDR3. V shed 4 bases and J 6 bases; nucleotides not matched to a gene: 10. The V gene's germline CDR1 is KGHSH and CDR2 LQKENI. Here the CDR3 reads CASSLGQGTLAEAFF. CDR3 bases: TGTGCCAGCTCACTCGGACAGGGCACTCTCGCTGAAGCTTTCTTT.

The rearrangement joins TRBV12-2 to TRBJ1-1; TRBD1, the table's D call, lacks a check against the DNA. TRBV12-2 is a recognized pseudogene. The length of the CDR3 is 16 residues. The CDR3 protein is CASRLALRQPNTEAFF. The CDR3 region has the DNA TGTGCAAGTCGCTTAGCGCTGAGACAGCCAAACACTGAAGCTTTCTTT.

The chain is built from TRBV12-3 or TRBV12-4 and TRBJ1-1; D uncertain. The CDR3 totals 13 residues. V lost 6 bases and J lost 1, with 9 bases in between. The chain's CDR3 is CASSLDGNTEAFF. CDR3 in DNA: TGTGCCAGCAGCCTAGATGGGAACACTGAAGCTTTCTTT.